This T cell receptor (beta chain) comes out of a study of immune evolution from preneoplasia to lung adenocarcinoma. General observations from the study: Later-stage lesions appeared to have more T cells, more diversity, less clonality. Normal lung had the highest top T cell clone frequencies.

Using immunoSEQ multiplex PCR, the repertoire was profiled, and TCRdb retains in-frame clones only, with some absent. The data contain fewer than 7,500 clones, approximately 74% of them singletons. Details on this clone: Its specificity is unknown.

Sequencing input: FFPE adjacent normal lung tissue. The sequence was obtained from a donor aged 70 or over with lung adenocarcinoma.

This CDR3 is CASSSGQNSNQPQHF. The CDR3 bases are TGTGCCAGCAGTTCCGGACAGAATAGCAATCAGCCCCAGCATTTT. The J gene is TRBJ1-5, the V gene TRBV28, with D possibly TRBD1 on 6 matching bases. From germline, CDR1 is MDHEN and CDR2 SYDVKM. V was clipped by 4 bases and J by 0 bases, with 10 bases between them. This CDR3 contains 15 residues.